This TCR beta chain was obtained from a study of T cells in Graves' hyperthyroidism and ophthalmopathy. Study conclusions and caveats: Blood shared most expanded thyroid clonotypes above 0.001. The authors' 13 V-J model separated ophthalmopathy from stable hyperthyroidism. The model identified upcoming ophthalmopathy a median approximately six months ahead of onset.

Amplification yielded TCR beta CDR3 regions, with RNA transcripts as the source. First-round RT-PCR with HTBI primers amplified the TCR CDR3 region. TCRdb analysed the multiplex PCR reads with MiXCR anew, one entry per CDR3 protein. The table lists 650,000 to 800,000 distinct CDR3 sequences, about 45% of them singletons. Exclusion of patients followed from uncontrolled infection, other autoimmune disease, pregnancy or lactation. To note about this clonotype: Its target is unknown.

The receptor was isolated from an adult man with Graves' disease, either hyperthyroidism or ophthalmopathy (not recorded which). Sequencing was performed on peripheral blood or thyroid tissue (not recorded which).

The CDR3 reads CASSLALAGGEQYF. CDR3 nucleotide sequence: TGTGCCAGCAGCTTAGCACTAGCGGGGGGCGAGCAGTACTTC. The chain couples TRBV7-2 to TRBJ2-7; 12 bases fit TRBD2. V trimming: 0 bases; J trimming: 6 bases; junction bases outside the gene matches: 0. The length of the CDR3 is 14 residues. Germline V gives CDR1 SGHTA, CDR2 FQGNSA.